The clone carrying this T cell receptor beta chain was observed many times. Its antigen is unidentified. From the 5' RACE reads, TCRdb called clonotypes with MiXCR, one entry per CDR3 protein. This sample has 700,000 to 850,000 distinct CDR3 sequences, with 12% found just once. CDR1 LGHDT and CDR2 YNNKEL come from the germline V gene (reference sequence). This CDR3 region has 14 residues. V shed 1 base and J shed 4 bases, with 10 bases lying between them. The entry originates in a study of CD8 T cells in ankylosing spondylitis. Study-wide points: It appeared that ankylosing spondylitis blood was characterized by a TCR beta motif of several highly homologous variants.

The material sequenced was blood, either unsorted or a sorted T cell fraction (not recorded which). This rearrangement joins TRBV3-1 to TRBJ1-1; unclear D gene. The clonotype originates from a male donor with ankylosing spondylitis. CDR3 sequence: CASSQAGIGTEAFF. CDR3 nucleotide sequence: TGTGCCAGCAGCCAAGCGGGCATTGGCACTGAAGCTTTCTTT.